These 8 T cell receptor beta chains originate from one sample sequenced in a study of cytomegalovirus exposure and HLA in healthy donors. PCR involved 60 Vbeta and 13 Jbeta primers. Profiled with immunoSEQ multiplex PCR; TCRdb holds only in-frame clones, not every one. The sample holds under 200,000 clones, approximately 85% seen once. The sequenced sample was PBMCs. Receptors were obtained from a man aged 45 to 65 in good health and CMV-seropositive.

This clone was found a few times. The V and J genes are TRBV5-1 and TRBJ1-1; D might be TRBD1 (5 bases). From germline, CDR1 is SGHRS and CDR2 YFSETQ. CDR3 length equals 13 residues. Trimming left V 5 bases short and J 2 bases short, with 10 bases between. The CDR3 here is CASSGAPNTEAFF. The CDR3, as DNA: TGCGCCAGCAGTGGGGCCCCAAACACTGAAGCTTTCTTT.

The rearrangement links TRBV5-6 to TRBJ2-7, with 9 bases fitting TRBD2. This CDR3 is 19 amino acids long. V was clipped by 0 bases and J by 0 bases; unmatched bases: 13. CDR1 is SGHDT, CDR2 YYEEEE, per germline. Here the CDR3 reads CASSLGVGRGGESSYEQYF. In DNA, the CDR3 is TGTGCCAGCAGCTTGGGGGTCGGGCGGGGGGGGGAGAGCTCCTACGAGCAGTACTTC.

V is TRBV7-2 and J is TRBJ1-2; 9 positions match TRBD1. The CDR3 loop spans 15 amino acids. V dropped 5 bases and J dropped 0; count of bases not matched to a gene: 4. The germline CDR1 and CDR2 sequences are SGHTA and FQGNSA. The CDR3 nucleotides read TGTGCCAGCAGCCCGACAGGGGGAGCTAACTATGGCTACACCTTC. Its translation is CASSPTGGANYGYTF.

The J gene is TRBJ1-1, the V gene TRBV5-1; 8 nucleotides align to TRBD1. Germline CDR1 and CDR2: SGHRS and YFSETQ. The CDR3 contains 14 residues. The V and J ends lost 4 bases and 8 bases, in that order; junction bases with no gene match: 10. CDR3 nucleotide sequence: TGCGCCAGCAGCCTGCGGGACAGGACCCAGGAAGCTTTCTTT. It specifies CASSLRDRTQEAFF.

The chain carries TRBV19 and TRBJ2-6, with TRBD2 identical over 11 bases. The CDR3 covers 17 residues. Germline-derived CDR1 and CDR2 are LNHDA and SQIVND (reference sequence). The junction had 4 bases not matched to a gene; V was cut back by 6 bases and J by 0 bases. The CDR3 spells CASSMTSGNSGANVLTF. The CDR3 region has the DNA TGTGCCAGTAGCATGACTAGCGGGAACTCTGGGGCCAACGTCCTGACTTTC. Complete variable domain (other parts from reference TRBV19 and TRBJ2-6): DGGITQSPKYLFRKEGQNVTLSCEQNLNHDAMYWYRQDPGQGLRLIYYSQIVNDFQKGDIAEGYSVSREKKESFPLTVTSAQKNPTAFYLCASSMTSGNSGANVLTFGAGSRLTVL.

At least ten counts were recorded for this clone. This chain joins TRBV18 and TRBJ1-6; D not certain. With 3 bases removed from V and 8 bases from J, the gap between germline ends came to 14 bases. Per germline, CDR1 KGHSH and CDR2 LQKENI. The CDR3 has 15 amino acids. In DNA form, the CDR3 reads TGTGCCAGCTCACCTTTGTCCCCGGCGGATTCACCCCTCCACTTT. Protein product: CASSPLSPADSPLHF.

The rearrangement joins TRBV10-3 to TRBJ2-7, with D perhaps TRBD2 (6 bases). CDR3 length: 14 amino acids. The V gene lost 7 bases and the J gene lost 4 bases, with 17 bases spanning the gap. CDR1 ENHRY and CDR2 SYGVKD come from the germline V gene. CDR3 region: CAITRAEGPYEQYF. For the CDR3, the DNA is TGTGCCATCACCCGGGCGGAGGGCCCATACGAGCAGTACTTC.

This clone was recorded a few times. This sequence joins TRBV14 and TRBJ2-1; tentative D call: TRBD2 (5 bases). CDR1 and CDR2 (germline): SGHDN, FVKESK. V was clipped by 1 base and J by 2 bases, with 9 bases between them. CDR3 size: 15 residues. For the CDR3, the DNA is TGTGCCAGCAGCCAAGCAAGCGGTCCCTACAATGAGCAGTTCTTC. Its protein is CASSQASGPYNEQFF.